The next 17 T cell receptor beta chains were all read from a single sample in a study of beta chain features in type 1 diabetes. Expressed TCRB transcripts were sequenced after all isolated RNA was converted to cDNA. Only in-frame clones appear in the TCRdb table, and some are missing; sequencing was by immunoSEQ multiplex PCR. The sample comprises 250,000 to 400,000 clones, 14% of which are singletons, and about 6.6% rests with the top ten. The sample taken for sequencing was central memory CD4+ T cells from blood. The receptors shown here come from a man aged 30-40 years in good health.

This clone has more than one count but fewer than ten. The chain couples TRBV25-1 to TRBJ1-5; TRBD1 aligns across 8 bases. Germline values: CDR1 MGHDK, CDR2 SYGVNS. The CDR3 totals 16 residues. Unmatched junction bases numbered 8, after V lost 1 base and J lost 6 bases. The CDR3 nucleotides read TGTGCCAGCAGTGAATTGGACAGGGTCAGATTTCAGCCCCAGCATTTT. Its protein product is CASSELDRVRFQPQHF. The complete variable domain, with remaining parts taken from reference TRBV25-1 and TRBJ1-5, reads EADIYQTPRYLVIGTGKKITLECSQTMGHDKMYWYQQDPGMELHLIHYSYGVNSTEKGDLSSESTVSRIRTEHFPLTLESARPSHTSQYLCASSELDRVRFQPQHFGDGTRLSIL.

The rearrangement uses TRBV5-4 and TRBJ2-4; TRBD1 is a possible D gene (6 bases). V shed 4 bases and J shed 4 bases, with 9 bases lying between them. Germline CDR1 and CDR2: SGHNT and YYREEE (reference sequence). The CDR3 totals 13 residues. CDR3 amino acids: CASSTGQKNIQYF. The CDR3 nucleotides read TGTGCCAGCAGCACCGGACAGAAAAACATTCAGTACTTC.

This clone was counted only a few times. CDR3 protein: CASSSSGSNFSSGQYEQYV. The DNA for the CDR3 is TGTGCCAGCAGCTCTTCCGGGTCCAACTTTTCCTCCGGGCAGTACGAGCAGTACGTC. The V gene is TRBV5-4, the J gene TRBJ2-7; no firm D call. Germline loops: CDR1 SGHNT, CDR2 YYREEE (reference sequence). The V end was cut by 3 bases, the J end by 4 bases, with 29 bases between. The CDR3 is 19 amino acids.

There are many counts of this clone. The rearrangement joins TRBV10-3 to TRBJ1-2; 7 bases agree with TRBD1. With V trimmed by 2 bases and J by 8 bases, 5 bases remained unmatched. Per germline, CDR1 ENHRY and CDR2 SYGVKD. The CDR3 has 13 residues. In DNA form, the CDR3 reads TGTGCCATCAGTGAGGACAGGGCGGGAGGCTACACCTTC. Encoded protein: CAISEDRAGGYTF.

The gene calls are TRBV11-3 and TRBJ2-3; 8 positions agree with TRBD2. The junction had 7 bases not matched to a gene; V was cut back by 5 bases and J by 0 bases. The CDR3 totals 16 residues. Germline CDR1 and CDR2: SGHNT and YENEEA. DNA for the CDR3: TGTGCCAGCAGCGAATTAGCGGGGACTAGCACAGATACGCAGTATTTT. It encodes CASSELAGTSTDTQYF.

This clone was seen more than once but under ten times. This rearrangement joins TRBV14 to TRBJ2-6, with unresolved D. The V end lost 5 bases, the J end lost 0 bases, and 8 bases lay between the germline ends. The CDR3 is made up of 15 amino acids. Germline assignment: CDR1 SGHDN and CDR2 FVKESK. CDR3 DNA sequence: TGTGCCAGCAGCATCAAACTCTCTGGGGCCAACGTCCTGACTTTC. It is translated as CASSIKLSGANVLTF. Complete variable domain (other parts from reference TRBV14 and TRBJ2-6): EAGVTQFPSHSVIEKGQTVTLRCDPISGHDNLYWYRRVMGKEIKFLLHFVKESKQDESGMPNNRFLAERTGGTYSTLKVQPAELEDSGVYFCASSIKLSGANVLTFGAGSRLTVL.

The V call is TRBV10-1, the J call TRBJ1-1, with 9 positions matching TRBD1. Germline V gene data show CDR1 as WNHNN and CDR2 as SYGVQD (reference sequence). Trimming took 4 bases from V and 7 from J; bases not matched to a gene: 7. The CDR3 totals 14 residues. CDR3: CASSVDRGASEAFF. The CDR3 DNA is TGCGCCAGCAGTGTCGACAGGGGGGCAAGTGAAGCTTTCTTT.

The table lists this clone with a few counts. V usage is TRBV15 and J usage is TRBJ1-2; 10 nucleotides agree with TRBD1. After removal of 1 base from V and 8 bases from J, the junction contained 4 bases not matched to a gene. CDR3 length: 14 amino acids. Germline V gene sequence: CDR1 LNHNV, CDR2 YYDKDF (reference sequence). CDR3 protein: CATSRGDRGDGYTF. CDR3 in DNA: TGTGCCACCAGCAGAGGGGACAGGGGTGACGGCTACACCTTC. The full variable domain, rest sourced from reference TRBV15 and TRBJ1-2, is DAMVIQNPRYQVTQFGKPVTLSCSQTLNHNVMYWYQQKSSQAPKLLFHYYDKDFNNEADTPDNFQSRRPNTSFCFLDIRSPGLGDTAMYLCATSRGDRGDGYTFGSGTRLTVV.

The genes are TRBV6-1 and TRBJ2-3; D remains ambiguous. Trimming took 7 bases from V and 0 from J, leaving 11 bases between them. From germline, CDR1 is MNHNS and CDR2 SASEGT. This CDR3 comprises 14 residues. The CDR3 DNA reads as TGTGCCAGCAAAGTGATGGATAGCACAGATACGCAGTATTTT. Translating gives CASKVMDSTDTQYF.

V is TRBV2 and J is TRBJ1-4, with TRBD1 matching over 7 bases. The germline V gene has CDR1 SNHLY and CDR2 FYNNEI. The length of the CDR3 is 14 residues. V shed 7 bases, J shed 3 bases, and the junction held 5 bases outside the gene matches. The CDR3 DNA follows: TGTGCCAGCATCCAGCAGGGGGCTAATGAAAAACTGTTTTTT. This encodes CASIQQGANEKLFF.

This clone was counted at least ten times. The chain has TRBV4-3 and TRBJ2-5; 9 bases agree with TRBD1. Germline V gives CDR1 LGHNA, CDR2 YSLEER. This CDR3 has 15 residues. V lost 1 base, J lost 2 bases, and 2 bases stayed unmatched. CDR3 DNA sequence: TGCGCCAGCAGCCAAGCCGGGACAGGGCAAGAGACCCAGTACTTC. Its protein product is CASSQAGTGQETQYF.

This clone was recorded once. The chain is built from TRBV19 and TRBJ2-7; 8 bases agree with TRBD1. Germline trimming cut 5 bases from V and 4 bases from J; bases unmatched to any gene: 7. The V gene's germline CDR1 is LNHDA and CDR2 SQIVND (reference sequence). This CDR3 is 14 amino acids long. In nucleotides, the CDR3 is TGTGCCAGTAGTGCCAAGGACAGGGCATACGAGCAGTACGTC. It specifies CASSAKDRAYEQYV.

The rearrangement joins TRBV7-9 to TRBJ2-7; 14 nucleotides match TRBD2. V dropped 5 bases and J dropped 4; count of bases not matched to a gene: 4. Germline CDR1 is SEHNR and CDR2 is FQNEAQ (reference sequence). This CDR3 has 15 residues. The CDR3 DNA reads TGTGCCAGCAGCCCGGGACTAGCGGGAGTGTACGAGCAGTACGTC. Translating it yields CASSPGLAGVYEQYV.

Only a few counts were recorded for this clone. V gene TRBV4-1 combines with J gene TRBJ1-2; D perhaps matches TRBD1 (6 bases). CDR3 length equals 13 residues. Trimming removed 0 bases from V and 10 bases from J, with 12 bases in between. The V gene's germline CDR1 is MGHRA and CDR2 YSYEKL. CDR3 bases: TGCGCCAGCAGCCAAGAGACAGGCGGATTCTACACCTTC. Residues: CASSQETGGFYTF.

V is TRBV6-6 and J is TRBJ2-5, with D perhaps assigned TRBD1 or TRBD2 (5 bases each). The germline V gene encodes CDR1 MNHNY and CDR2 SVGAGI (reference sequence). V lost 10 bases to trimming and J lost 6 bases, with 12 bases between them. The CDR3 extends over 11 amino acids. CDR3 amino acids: CATVTGQTQYF. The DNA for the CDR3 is TGTGCCACCGTAACGGGGCAGACCCAGTACTTC.

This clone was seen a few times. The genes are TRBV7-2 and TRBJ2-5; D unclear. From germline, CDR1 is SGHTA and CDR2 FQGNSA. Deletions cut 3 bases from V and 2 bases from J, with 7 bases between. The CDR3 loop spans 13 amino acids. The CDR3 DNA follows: TGTGCCAGCAGCTTCAATAATCAAGAGACCCAGTACTTC. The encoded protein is CASSFNNQETQYF.

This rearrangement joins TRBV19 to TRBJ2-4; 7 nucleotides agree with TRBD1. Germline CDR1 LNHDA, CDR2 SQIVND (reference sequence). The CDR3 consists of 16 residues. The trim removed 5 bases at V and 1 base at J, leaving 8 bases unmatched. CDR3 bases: TGTGCCAGTAGTCCGGACAGGACGGTCGCCAAAAACATTCAGTACTTC. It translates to CASSPDRTVAKNIQYF.